This TCR beta chain was sequenced in a study of CD8 T cells in Susac syndrome. Study information: When blood was drawn, the patients with Susac syndrome were therapy-naive, on corticosteroids, or on intravenous immunoglobulin alone. Study-wide results and caveats: CD4+ T cell repertoires in Susac syndrome exhibited no evidence of clonal expansion.

TEMRA cells were FACS-enriched, and CD8+ and CD4+ T cells were isolated negatively. Random hexamers were used to reverse transcribe the RNA input (about 0.5 to 1 ug). The amplification used immunoSEQ multiplex PCR on TCR beta CDR3; it spanned 54 Vbeta and 13 Jbeta. TCRdb called the immunoSEQ multiplex PCR reads again in MiXCR, with one record for every CDR3 protein. This table has roughly 220,000 distinct CDR3 sequences, roughly 93% appearing once. Germline values: CDR1 SGHDT, CDR2 YYEEEE. The V end was cut by 1 base, the J end by 1 base, with 15 bases between. This CDR3 is built from 17 residues. On this clonotype itself: Its specificity is not known.

The source is a human donor with Susac syndrome. Sequenced: CD4+ T cells from PBMCs. The chain links TRBV5-6 to TRBJ1-5; D is perhaps TRBD1 (6 bases). The CDR3 spells CASSLRGTGMSNQPQHF. The DNA of the CDR3 is TGTGCCAGCAGCTTGAGGGGCACAGGGATGAGCAATCAGCCCCAGCATTTT.